One sample yielded the 25 T cell receptor beta chains listed below, sequenced in a study of blood T cell repertoires in COVID-19. Measured with immunoSEQ multiplex PCR; TCRdb has only the in-frame clones, and not every one. The sample lists 150,000 to 200,000 clones; around 90% were seen once. Material for sequencing was peripheral blood. The source is a man in his sixties with acute or convalescent COVID-19.

A single count supports this clone. J is TRBJ1-2 and V is TRBV4-1; TRBD1 might be the D (6 bases). From germline, CDR1 is MGHRA and CDR2 YSYEKL. This CDR3 region has 15 residues. V gave up 3 bases and J gave up 4 bases, with 15 bases separating them. Written as DNA, the CDR3 is TGCGCCAGCAGCCAGGGTTCGGGGGGCGGCTATGGCTACACCTTC. It yields the protein CASSQGSGGGYGYTF.

DNA for the CDR3: TGTGCCAGCAGCCAAGATCGCGCGGGCAGAAGCACAGATACGCAGTATTTT. Translated, it gives CASSQDRAGRSTDTQYF. The chain links TRBV3-1 (or the pseudogene TRBV3-2) to TRBJ2-3; tentatively, D is TRBD2 (5 bases). The CDR3 extends over 17 amino acids. Germline loops: CDR1 LGHDT, CDR2 YNNKEL (reference sequence). V lost 0 bases, J lost 0 bases, and 13 bases lay in between.

This chain uses TRBV5-6 with TRBJ2-2; 8 bases match TRBD2. The trim removed 3 bases at V and 10 bases at J, leaving 5 bases unmatched. This CDR3 comprises 13 residues. Germline CDR1 reads SGHDT; CDR2 reads YYEEEE. The CDR3 reads CASSYPGGEELFF. In nucleotides, the CDR3 is TGTGCCAGCAGCTACCCCGGGGGGGAGGAGCTGTTTTTT.

The rearrangement joins TRBV2 to TRBJ2-2, with 8 bases fitting TRBD1. With 6 bases clipped from V and 1 base from J, the junction kept 1 base outside the gene matches. The CDR3 length is 14 residues. Germline V lookup: CDR1 SNHLY, CDR2 FYNNEI. CDR3 in DNA: TGTGCCAGCAGAGGACAGGGGAACACCGGGGAGCTGTTTTTT. Translated: CASRGQGNTGELFF.

The chain has TRBV7-8 and TRBJ1-5; TRBD1 agrees at 10 bases. J lost 2 bases, V lost 5 bases, and 9 bases had no gene match. This CDR3 has 17 amino acids. Per the germline V gene, CDR1 is SGHVS and CDR2 is FQNEAQ. In nucleotides, the CDR3 is TGTGCCAGCAGCAGCCGAGGAGGGACAGGGGGCAATCAGCCCCAGCATTTT. It encodes CASSSRGGTGGNQPQHF.

This chain's CDR3 is CASSLGGPYGYTF. CDR3 sequence (DNA): TGTGCCAGCAGCTTGGGGGGACCCTATGGCTACACCTTC. The chain recombines TRBV7-9 with TRBJ1-2, with D possibly TRBD1 on 5 matching bases. V was shortened by 3 bases and J by 4 bases, with 9 bases between the two germline ends. Germline V gives CDR1 SEHNR, CDR2 FQNEAQ (reference sequence). The CDR3 contains 13 residues.

This chain uses TRBV6-5 with TRBJ1-2, with D perhaps matching TRBD1 (6 bases). This CDR3 is built from 14 residues. The V gene lost 8 bases and the J gene lost 1 base, with 14 bases spanning the gap. Germline V gene sequence: CDR1 MNHEY, CDR2 SVGAGI. This chain's CDR3 is CASAAGHYNYGYTF. For the CDR3, the DNA is TGTGCCAGCGCAGCGGGACACTATAACTATGGCTACACCTTC.

The genes are TRBV4-1 and TRBJ2-7, with 7 bases lining up with TRBD1. The J segment lost 5 bases and the V segment lost 5 bases, leaving 9 bases of the junction unmatched. The CDR3 is made up of 14 amino acids. Germline V gives CDR1 MGHRA, CDR2 YSYEKL. The CDR3 sequence: CASSADRKRDEQYF. The CDR3 bases are TGCGCCAGCAGCGCGGACAGGAAAAGGGACGAGCAGTACTTC.

This sequence joins TRBV30 and TRBJ1-2; 9 bases are a match to TRBD1. The CDR3 spans 15 residues. J was trimmed by 3 bases and V by 3 bases; bases with no gene match: 8. CDR1 is GTSNPN, CDR2 SVGIG, per germline (reference sequence). CDR3 amino acids: CAWSKTGGRDYGYTF. The DNA of the CDR3 is TGTGCCTGGAGCAAGACAGGGGGTAGGGACTATGGCTACACCTTC.

The count of this clone is one. V is TRBV18 and J is TRBJ2-7; D gene unclear. The CDR3 has 14 amino acids. With 0 bases removed from V and 2 bases from J, the gap between germline ends came to 8 bases. Germline assignment: CDR1 KGHSH and CDR2 LQKENI. CDR3 sequence: CASSPPNRTYEQYF. Written as DNA, the CDR3 is TGTGCCAGCTCACCACCGAACAGAACCTACGAGCAGTACTTC.

This clone was seen a handful of times. The chain combines TRBV6-5 with TRBJ1-2; D perhaps matches TRBD1 (6 bases). V lost 8 bases and J 6 bases, leaving 13 bases between the germline ends. CDR3 length: 12 residues. The germline V gene encodes CDR1 MNHEY and CDR2 SVGAGI. The CDR3 DNA reads TGTGCCAGCGGGCTACAGGGAGATGGCTACACCTTC. Its protein is CASGLQGDGYTF.

A remark on this clone: This sample also contains other DNA sequences that code for the same CDR3. The chain recombines TRBV3-1 (or the pseudogene TRBV3-2) with TRBJ1-2, with D hard to call. This CDR3 contains 13 residues. Trimming stripped 4 bases from V and 1 base from J, with 7 bases between. Looked up from germline, CDR1 is LGHDT and CDR2 is YNNKEL (reference sequence). The CDR3 region is CASSRTDNYGYTF. The CDR3 nucleotides read TGTGCCAGCAGCCGAACTGATAACTATGGCTACACCTTC.

This clone was seen just once. This chain links TRBV30 with TRBJ1-6, with D unresolved. The germline V and J ends were trimmed by 3 bases and 7 bases, with 13 bases remaining between them. The CDR3 is 14 amino acids. Germline V lookup: CDR1 GTSNPN, CDR2 SVGIG (reference sequence). The CDR3 loop reads CAWSSDIGNSPLHF. The CDR3 DNA reads as TGTGCCTGGAGCTCAGACATCGGAAATTCACCCCTCCACTTT.

There are a few counts of this clone. V usage is TRBV2 and J usage is TRBJ1-3, with TRBD1 matching 12 bases. V lost 7 bases and J lost 1; bases outside the gene matches: 8. Germline V gene data show CDR1 as SNHLY and CDR2 as FYNNEI. The CDR3 is 17 residues long. The CDR3 is CASKKGQGADSGNTIYF. In nucleotides, the CDR3 is TGTGCCAGCAAGAAGGGACAGGGGGCTGATTCTGGAAACACCATATATTTT.

The chain uses TRBV19 and TRBJ1-1, with a weak D call TRBD1 (5 bases). The germline V and J ends were trimmed by 5 bases and 5 bases, with 24 bases remaining between them. Germline values: CDR1 LNHDA, CDR2 SQIVND (reference sequence). CDR3 size: 17 residues. DNA for the CDR3: TGTGCCAGTAGTTCCGGACATGTTGGTCAGCTTGGGACTGAAGCTTTCTTT. The encoded protein is CASSSGHVGQLGTEAFF.

This clone was counted once. The chain has TRBV23-1 and TRBJ2-7; 8 bases map to TRBD2. TRBV23-1 is placed among ORFs of uncertain function. The J segment lost 0 bases and the V segment lost 1 base, leaving 8 bases of the junction unmatched. CDR3 length equals 17 residues. CDR3 in DNA: TGCGCCAGCAGTCAATATAGGTGGACTAGCTGCTCCTACGAGCAGTACTTC. Translating it yields CASSQYRWTSCSYEQYF.

The chain combines TRBV3-1 (or the pseudogene TRBV3-2) with TRBJ1-1; 8 bases match TRBD1. CDR3 size: 14 residues. Trimming removed 1 base from V and 4 bases from J; junction bases left unmatched: 2. Germline CDR1 is LGHDT and CDR2 is YNNKEL (reference sequence). For the CDR3, the DNA is TGTGCCAGCAGCCAAGTCAGGGGGCGCACTGAAGCTTTCTTT. The encoded protein is CASSQVRGRTEAFF.

This chain links TRBV10-3 with TRBJ1-1; D possibly corresponds to TRBD1 (5 bases). Germline V lookup: CDR1 ENHRY, CDR2 SYGVKD. V shed 4 bases and J shed 4 bases, with 10 bases lying between them. The CDR3 runs 13 residues. The CDR3 reads CAISAGRGTEAFF. In DNA form, the CDR3 reads TGTGCCATCAGTGCGGGGAGGGGCACTGAAGCTTTCTTT.

The V and J genes are TRBV2 and TRBJ2-7; tentative D call: TRBD1 (5 bases). Trimming shortened V by 4 bases and J by 3 bases, and 10 bases separated the two germline ends. In germline, CDR1 is SNHLY, CDR2 FYNNEI. This CDR3 is 13 amino acids long. The DNA of the CDR3 is TGTGCCAGCAGTGTCCGCAGGGACTACGAGCAGTACTTC. It codes for CASSVRRDYEQYF.

This clone appeared a single time. The genes are TRBV6-1 and TRBJ1-2; D gene unclear. V lost 3 bases to trimming and J lost 0 bases, with 11 bases between them. CDR3 length equals 15 residues. Germline values: CDR1 MNHNS, CDR2 SASEGT. The CDR3 reads CASSESSRANYGYTF. DNA for the CDR3: TGTGCCAGCAGTGAGAGCTCACGGGCTAACTATGGCTACACCTTC.

J is TRBJ1-1 and V is TRBV7-2, with 7 bases lining up with TRBD1. Trimming cost V 2 bases and J 7 bases; bases outside gene matches: 4. Germline CDR1 reads SGHTA; CDR2 reads FQGNSA. The CDR3 covers 13 residues. CDR3 DNA: TGTGCCAGCAGCTTATGGGACAGTCTTGAAGCTTTCTTT. Amino acids: CASSLWDSLEAFF.

This chain links TRBV27 with TRBJ2-1, with 10 positions matching TRBD2. The CDR3 is 17 residues long. J gave up 0 bases and V 2 bases, and 4 bases lay outside the gene matches. In germline, CDR1 is MNHEY, CDR2 SMNVEV (reference sequence). The CDR3 here is CASSLTKRGGSYNEQFF. Written as DNA, the CDR3 is TGTGCCAGCAGTTTAACCAAGCGGGGGGGCTCCTACAATGAGCAGTTCTTC.

V is TRBV21-1 and J is TRBJ1-5; whether TRBD1, the table's D call, matches the DNA was not checked. TRBV21-1 is a pseudogene segment. The CDR3 spans 16 residues. The CDR3, as DNA: TGTGCCAGCAGCAAAGGAGGAGGACAGGGTGGCCAGCCCCAGCATTTT. Its protein is CASSKGGGQGGQPQHF.

The V gene is TRBV6-2 or TRBV6-3, the J gene TRBJ1-1; no reliable D call. V lost 5 bases to trimming and J lost 1 base, with 17 bases between them. Germline V gene sequence: CDR1 MNHEY, CDR2 SVGEGT. The CDR3 extends over 16 amino acids. CDR3 DNA sequence: TGTGCCAGCAGTCGACCGAGAGGGCGGGAGAACACTGAAGCTTTCTTT. Protein: CASSRPRGRENTEAFF.

This clone was detected only once. The DNA of the CDR3 is TGTGCTAGTGGGCCCGCCCCCCCGAGCACCATATATTTT. It specifies CASGPAPPSTIYF. The chain has TRBV12-5 and TRBJ1-3, with D unclear. This CDR3 region has 13 residues. Germline assignment: CDR1 LGHNT and CDR2 FRNRAP. V was trimmed by 6 bases and J by 9 bases, leaving 15 bases between them.